This section outlines one TCR beta chain sequence together with its context. Its antigen remains unidentified. The sample originates from a study of cytomegalovirus exposure and HLA in healthy donors. Whole-study findings and limits: Researchers catalogued 150 or so TCR beta chains as cytomegalovirus-associated. Accounts indicate the classifier identified cytomegalovirus status with strong specificity and sensitivity.

Profiled with immunoSEQ multiplex PCR; TCRdb holds only in-frame clones, not every one. Of 95,000 to 150,000 clones detected, nearly 90% appear once; the ten largest clones hold 1% to 1.4%. CDR3 length: 17 amino acids. Per germline, CDR1 SGDLS and CDR2 YYNGEE. V was cut by 4 bases and J by 1 base, with 20 bases left in between. The chain links TRBV9 to TRBJ1-2; the D gene is possibly TRBD1 (6 bases). This sequence was found in a woman between 18 and 30 years old in good health and CMV-seronegative. The sequenced sample was PBMCs. DNA for the CDR3: TGTGCCAGCAGCCCAACGTCCCGGGACACTTATAACTATGGCTACACCTTC. Amino acid sequence: CASSPTSRDTYNYGYTF.